This T cell receptor (beta chain) is drawn from a study of blood T cell repertoires in COVID-19. This clone was recorded only once. TCRdb's copy holds only in-frame clones and misses some; the assay was immunoSEQ multiplex PCR. This table holds 100,000 to 150,000 clones, more than 70% found once. The V end was cut by 8 bases, the J end by 0 bases, with 11 bases between. The CDR3 has 14 residues. Per germline, CDR1 LNHNV and CDR2 YYDKDF (reference sequence). The source of this sequence is a woman of 80 years or more with COVID-19, enrolled during active disease. The sample consisted of peripheral blood. V gene TRBV15 combines with J gene TRBJ2-1; D remains unclear. The CDR3 nucleotides read TGTGCCACCTCCAGGATGGACTCCTACAATGAGCAGTTCTTC. Its translation is CATSRMDSYNEQFF.